The rows below give T cell receptor beta chains drawn from one sample of a study of radiotherapy plus CTLA-4 blockade in lung cancer. Assay: immunoSEQ multiplex PCR; the TCRdb copy retains only in-frame clones and omits some. The sample consists of about 110,000 clones, over 75% of them appearing once. Sequenced here: peripheral blood, sampled from a patient treated with radiotherapy plus ipilimumab. Source of these receptors: a human donor with non-small cell lung cancer that progressed on radiotherapy plus ipilimumab. Some clones in this sample may be carry-over from other donors' samples. The conserved cysteine and the conserved F or W are not part of the CDR3 here.

V | CDR3
TRBV15 | ATSRDKPGGGTGELF
TRBV5-1 | ASSLAVQETQY
TRBV6-5 | ASSAPGGETQY
TRBV5-4 | ASSANRGRNSPLH
TRBV7-3 | ASSLRQGGNTIY
TRBV29-1 | SVDRGDQETQY
TRBV15 | ATSREGNSNQPQH
TRBV18 | ASSPLTGHEQY
TRBV2 | ASSVLRGNSPLH
TRBV9 | ASSREGGPYNEQF
TRBV6-1 | ASGQGNTIY
TRBV27 | ASSLLGRLNTEAF
TRBV27 | ASSSDRGHEQY
TRBV7-2 | ASSLNRGETQY
TRBV5-4 | ASSLGGRSPNEKLF
TRBV20-1 | SAGGFYGYT
TRBV19 | ASSIDPGATGELF
TRBV6-5 | ASSRGNSGDTQY
TRBV27 | ASSLRFYRKSTDTQY
TRBV9 | ASRGGLANTGELF
TRBV6-5 | ASSKRGMNTEAF
TRBV6-1 | ASSERGVGNQPQH
TRBV10-3 | ATHPTTQVPGPDTQY
TRBV5-1 | ASSLIGASTEAF
TRBV7-9 | ASSTRTSTYEQY
TRBV19 | ASSINRRQQGNTIY
TRBV6-5 | ASSDIEATYEQY
TRBV4-1 | ASSQGSRKGETQY
TRBV15 | ATSREGQKNEKLF